Described below is a single T cell receptor (beta chain) sequence and its context. The antigen is undetermined. This record comes from a study of cytomegalovirus exposure and HLA in healthy donors. Regarding the study as a whole: The investigators catalogued 160 or so TCR beta chains as cytomegalovirus-associated. Three CMV-associated chains proved CMV antigen-specific in vitro.

The CDR3 runs 16 residues. Germline V CDR1 and CDR2: MGHDK, SYGVNS. The V segment lost 3 bases and the J segment 5 bases; nucleotides outside the gene matches: 7. Measured with immunoSEQ multiplex PCR; TCRdb has only the in-frame clones, and not every one. The sample has 200,000 to 300,000 clones; approximately 86% are singletons. Sequencing was done on a sample of PBMCs. The genes are TRBV25-1 and TRBJ2-5; 12 bases match TRBD1. The sequence came from a woman under 40 in good health and CMV-seropositive. The CDR3 loop is CASSEGGQGAWETQYF. CDR3 in DNA: TGTGCCAGCAGTGAGGGGGGACAGGGGGCTTGGGAGACCCAGTACTTC.